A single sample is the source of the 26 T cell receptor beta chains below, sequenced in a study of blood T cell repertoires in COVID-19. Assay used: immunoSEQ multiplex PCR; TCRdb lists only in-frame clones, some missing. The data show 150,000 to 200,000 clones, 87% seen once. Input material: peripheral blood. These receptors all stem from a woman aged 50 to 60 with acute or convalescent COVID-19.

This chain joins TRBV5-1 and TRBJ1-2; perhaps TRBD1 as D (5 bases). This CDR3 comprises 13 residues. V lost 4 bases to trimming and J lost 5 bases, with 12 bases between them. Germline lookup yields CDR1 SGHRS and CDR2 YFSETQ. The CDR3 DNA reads TGCGCCAGCAGCCAACAGGAATCATATGGCTACACCTTC. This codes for CASSQQESYGYTF.

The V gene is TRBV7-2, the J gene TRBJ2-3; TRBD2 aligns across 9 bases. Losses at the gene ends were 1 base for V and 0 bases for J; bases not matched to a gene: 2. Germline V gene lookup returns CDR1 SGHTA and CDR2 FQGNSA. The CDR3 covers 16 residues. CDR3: CASSLDTSGSTDTQYF. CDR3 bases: TGTGCCAGCAGCTTAGACACTAGCGGGAGCACAGATACGCAGTATTTT.

This CDR3 is CASSQLNSDTQYF. The CDR3 DNA is TGTGCCAGCAGCCAATTAAATTCGGATACGCAGTATTTT. V gene TRBV3-1 (or the pseudogene TRBV3-2) combines with J gene TRBJ2-3; D is unclear. This CDR3 region has 13 residues. Per the germline V gene, CDR1 is LGHDT and CDR2 is YNNKEL (reference sequence). The V gene lost 2 bases and the J gene lost 6 bases, with 9 bases spanning the gap.

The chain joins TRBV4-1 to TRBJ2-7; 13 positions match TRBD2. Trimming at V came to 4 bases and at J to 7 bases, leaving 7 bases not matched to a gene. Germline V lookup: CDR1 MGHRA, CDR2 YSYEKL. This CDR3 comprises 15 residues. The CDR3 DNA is TGCGCCAGCAGCCTCGGGACTAGCGGGACAGTTGAGCAGTACTTC. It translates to CASSLGTSGTVEQYF.

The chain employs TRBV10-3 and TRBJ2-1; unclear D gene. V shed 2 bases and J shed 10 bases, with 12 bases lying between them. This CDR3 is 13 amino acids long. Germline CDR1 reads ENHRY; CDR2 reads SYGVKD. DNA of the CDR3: TGTGCCATCAGTGAGGAGCCTATTCGGGAGCAGTTCTTC. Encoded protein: CAISEEPIREQFF.

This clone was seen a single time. CDR3 coding DNA: TGTGCCAGCAGCTTGCCAGGGATGAACACCGGGGAGCTGTTTTTT. As protein: CASSLPGMNTGELFF. The chain combines TRBV5-6 with TRBJ2-2, with a weak D call TRBD1 (5 bases). Germline-derived CDR1 and CDR2 are SGHDT and YYEEEE. There are 15 residues in the CDR3. V was pared by 1 base and J by 1 base, with 8 bases between.

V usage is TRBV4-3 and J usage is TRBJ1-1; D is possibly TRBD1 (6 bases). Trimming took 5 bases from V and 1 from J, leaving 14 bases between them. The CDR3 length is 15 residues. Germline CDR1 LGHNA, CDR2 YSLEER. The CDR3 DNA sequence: TGCGCCAGCAGCACCCGGGGGGGCCGGAACACTGAAGCTTTCTTT. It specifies CASSTRGGRNTEAFF.

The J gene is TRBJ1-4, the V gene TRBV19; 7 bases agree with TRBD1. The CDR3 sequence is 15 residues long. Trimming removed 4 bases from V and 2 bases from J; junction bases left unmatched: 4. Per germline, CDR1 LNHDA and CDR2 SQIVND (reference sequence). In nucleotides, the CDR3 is TGTGCCAGTAGTACCGCAGGGGGTACTAATGAAAAACTGTTTTTT. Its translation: CASSTAGGTNEKLFF.

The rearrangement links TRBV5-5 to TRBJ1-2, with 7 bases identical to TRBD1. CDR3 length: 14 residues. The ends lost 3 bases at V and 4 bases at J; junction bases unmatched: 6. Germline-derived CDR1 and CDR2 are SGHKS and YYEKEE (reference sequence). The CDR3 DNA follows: TGTGCCAGCAGCTCACTCGGGACAGCCTATGGCTACACCTTC. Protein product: CASSSLGTAYGYTF.

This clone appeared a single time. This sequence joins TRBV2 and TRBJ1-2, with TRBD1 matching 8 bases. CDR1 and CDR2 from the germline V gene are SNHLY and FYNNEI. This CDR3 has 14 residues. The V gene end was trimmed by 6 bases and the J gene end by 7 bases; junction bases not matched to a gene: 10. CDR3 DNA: TGTGCCAGCAGAGGACAGGGAGGGATTTCTGGCTACACCTTC. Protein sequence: CASRGQGGISGYTF.

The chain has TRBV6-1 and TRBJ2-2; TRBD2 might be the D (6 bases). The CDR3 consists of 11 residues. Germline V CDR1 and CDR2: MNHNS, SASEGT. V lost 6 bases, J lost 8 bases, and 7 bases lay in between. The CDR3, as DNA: TGTGCCAGCAGGGCGGGGGGGGAGCTGTTTTTT. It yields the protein CASRAGGELFF.

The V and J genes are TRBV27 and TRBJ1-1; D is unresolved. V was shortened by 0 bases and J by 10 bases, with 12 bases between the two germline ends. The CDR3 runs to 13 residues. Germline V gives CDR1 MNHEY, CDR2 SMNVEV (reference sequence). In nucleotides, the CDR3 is TGTGCCAGCAGTTTATCCGGCAGGCAAGGAGCTTTCTTT. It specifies CASSLSGRQGAFF.

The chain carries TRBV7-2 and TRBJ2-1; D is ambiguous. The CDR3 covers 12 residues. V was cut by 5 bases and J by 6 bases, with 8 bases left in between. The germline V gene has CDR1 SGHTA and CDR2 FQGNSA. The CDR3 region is CASSPLLNEQFF. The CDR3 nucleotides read TGTGCCAGCAGCCCACTCCTCAATGAGCAGTTCTTC.

The CDR3 DNA reads as TGCGCCAGCGGGAATCAGGGGGATCGGGAGCAGTACTTC. Its protein product is CASGNQGDREQYF. The rearrangement links TRBV5-1 to TRBJ2-7; TRBD1 agrees at 7 bases. The V segment lost 7 bases and the J segment 7 bases; nucleotides outside the gene matches: 11. CDR3 length equals 13 residues. The germline V gene encodes CDR1 SGHRS and CDR2 YFSETQ.

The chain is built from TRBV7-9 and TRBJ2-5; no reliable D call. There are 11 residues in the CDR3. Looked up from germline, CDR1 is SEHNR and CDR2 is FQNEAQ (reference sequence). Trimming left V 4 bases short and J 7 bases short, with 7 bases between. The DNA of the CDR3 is TGTGCCAGCAGCTCACTCGGGACCCAGTACTTC. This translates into CASSSLGTQYF.

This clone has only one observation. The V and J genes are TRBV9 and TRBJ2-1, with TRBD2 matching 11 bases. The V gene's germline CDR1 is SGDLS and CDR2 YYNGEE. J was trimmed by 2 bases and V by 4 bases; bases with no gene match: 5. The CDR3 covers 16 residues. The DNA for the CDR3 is TGTGCCAGCAGCTACCGTAGCGGGGGGGCCTACAATGAGCAGTTCTTC. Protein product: CASSYRSGGAYNEQFF.

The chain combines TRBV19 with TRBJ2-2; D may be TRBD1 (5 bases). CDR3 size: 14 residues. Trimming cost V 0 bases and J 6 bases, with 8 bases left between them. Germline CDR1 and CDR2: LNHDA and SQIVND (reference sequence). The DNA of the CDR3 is TGTGCCAGTAGTATAGATCTAGGGGCCGGGGAGCTGTTTTTT. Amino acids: CASSIDLGAGELFF.

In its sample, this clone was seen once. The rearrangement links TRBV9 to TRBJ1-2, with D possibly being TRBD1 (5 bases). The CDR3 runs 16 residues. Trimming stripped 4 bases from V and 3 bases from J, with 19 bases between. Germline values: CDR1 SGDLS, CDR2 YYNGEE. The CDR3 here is CASSLTGGILDYGYTF. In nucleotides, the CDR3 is TGTGCCAGCAGCCTCACGGGGGGGATTTTAGACTATGGCTACACCTTC.

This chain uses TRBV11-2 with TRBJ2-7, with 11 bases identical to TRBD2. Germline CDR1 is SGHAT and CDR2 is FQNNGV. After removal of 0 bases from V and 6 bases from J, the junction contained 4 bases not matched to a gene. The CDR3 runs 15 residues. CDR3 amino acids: CASSLDTSGGLEQYF. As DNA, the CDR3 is TGTGCCAGCAGCTTAGATACTAGCGGGGGTCTCGAGCAGTACTTC. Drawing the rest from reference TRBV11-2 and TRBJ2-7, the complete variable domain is EAGVAQSPRYKIIEKRQSVAFWCNPISGHATLYWYQQILGQGPKLLIQFQNNGVVDDSQLPKDRFSAERLKGVDSTLKIQPAKLEDSAVYLCASSLDTSGGLEQYFGPGTRLTVT.

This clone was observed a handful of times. The CDR3 DNA reads as TGTGCCACCAGTGATGCCCCAGGGGCTGAGTCTGGCTACACCTTC. Its translation is CATSDAPGAESGYTF. The chain has TRBV24-1 and TRBJ1-2, with a possible D match to TRBD1 (6 bases). The germline CDR1 and CDR2 sequences are KGHDR and SFDVKD. V was clipped by 3 bases and J by 7 bases, with 17 bases between them. This CDR3 spans 15 amino acids.

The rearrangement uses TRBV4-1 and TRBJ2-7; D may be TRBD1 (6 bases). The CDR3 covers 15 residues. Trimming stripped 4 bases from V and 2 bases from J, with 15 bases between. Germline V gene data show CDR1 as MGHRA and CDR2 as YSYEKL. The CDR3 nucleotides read TGCGCCAGCAGCCCACAGGGAAGGGGCACCTACGAGCAGTACTTC. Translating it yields CASSPQGRGTYEQYF.

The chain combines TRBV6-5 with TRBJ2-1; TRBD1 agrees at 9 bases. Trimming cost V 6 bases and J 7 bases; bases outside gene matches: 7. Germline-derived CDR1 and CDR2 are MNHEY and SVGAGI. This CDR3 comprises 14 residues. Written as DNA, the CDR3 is TGTGCCAGCAGAAACGACAGGGGGAAAAATGAGCAGTTCTTC. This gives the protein CASRNDRGKNEQFF.

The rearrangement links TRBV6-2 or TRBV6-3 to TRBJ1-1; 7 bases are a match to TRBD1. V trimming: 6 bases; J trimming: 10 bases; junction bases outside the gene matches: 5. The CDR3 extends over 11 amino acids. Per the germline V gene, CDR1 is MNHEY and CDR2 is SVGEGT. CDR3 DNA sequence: TGTGCCAGCAGCCCGACAGGGAGAGCTTTCTTT. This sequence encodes CASSPTGRAFF.

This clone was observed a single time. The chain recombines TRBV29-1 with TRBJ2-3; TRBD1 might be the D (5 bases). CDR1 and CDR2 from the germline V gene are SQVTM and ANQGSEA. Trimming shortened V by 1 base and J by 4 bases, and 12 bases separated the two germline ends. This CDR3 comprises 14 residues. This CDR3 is CSVEGVGAADTQYF. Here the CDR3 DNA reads TGCAGCGTTGAAGGAGTAGGGGCCGCAGATACGCAGTATTTT.

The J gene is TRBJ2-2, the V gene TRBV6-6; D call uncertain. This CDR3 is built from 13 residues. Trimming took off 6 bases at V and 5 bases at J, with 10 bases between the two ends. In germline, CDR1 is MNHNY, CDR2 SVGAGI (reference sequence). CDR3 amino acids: CASRVSRTGELFF. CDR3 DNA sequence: TGTGCCAGCAGGGTTAGTCGAACCGGGGAGCTGTTTTTT.

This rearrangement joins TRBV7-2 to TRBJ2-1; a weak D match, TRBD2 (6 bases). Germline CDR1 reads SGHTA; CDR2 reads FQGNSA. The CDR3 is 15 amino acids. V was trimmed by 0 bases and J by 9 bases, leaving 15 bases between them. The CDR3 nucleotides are TGTGCCAGCAGCTTAGCGGGAGGTATCTCAGCTGAGCAGTTCTTC. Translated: CASSLAGGISAEQFF.